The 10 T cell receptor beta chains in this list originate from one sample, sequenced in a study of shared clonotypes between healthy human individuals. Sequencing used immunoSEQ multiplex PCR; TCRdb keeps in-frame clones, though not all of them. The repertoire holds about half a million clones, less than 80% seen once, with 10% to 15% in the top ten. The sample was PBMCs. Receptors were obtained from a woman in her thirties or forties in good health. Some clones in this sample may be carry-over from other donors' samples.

As DNA, the CDR3 is TGTGCCAGTAGTATAGATGTCGAATCGCGCGGCTACACCTTC. Amino acids: CASSIDVESRGYTF. The chain is built from TRBV19 and TRBJ1-2; D is uncertain. CDR3 length: 14 amino acids. Germline V CDR1 and CDR2: LNHDA, SQIVND (reference sequence). The ends were cut back, 0 bases at V and 8 bases at J, with 13 bases in the middle.

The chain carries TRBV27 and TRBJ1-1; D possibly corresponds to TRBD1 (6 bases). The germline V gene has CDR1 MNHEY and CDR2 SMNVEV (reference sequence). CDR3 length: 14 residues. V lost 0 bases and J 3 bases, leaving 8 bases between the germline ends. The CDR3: CASSLSYRDTEAFF. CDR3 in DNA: TGTGCCAGCAGTTTATCTTACAGGGACACTGAAGCTTTCTTT.

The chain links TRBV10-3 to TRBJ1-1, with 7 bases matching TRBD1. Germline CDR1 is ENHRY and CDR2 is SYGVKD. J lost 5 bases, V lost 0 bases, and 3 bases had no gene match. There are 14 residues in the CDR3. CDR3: CAISESQGRTEAFF. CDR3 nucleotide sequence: TGTGCCATCAGTGAGTCACAGGGGCGGACTGAAGCTTTCTTT.

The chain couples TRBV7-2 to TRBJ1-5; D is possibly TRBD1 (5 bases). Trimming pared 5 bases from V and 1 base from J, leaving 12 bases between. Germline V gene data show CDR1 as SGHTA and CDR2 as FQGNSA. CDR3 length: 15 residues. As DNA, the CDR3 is TGTGCCAGCAGCCCCCTCGGGGGGAGCAATCAGCCCCAGCATTTT. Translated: CASSPLGGSNQPQHF.

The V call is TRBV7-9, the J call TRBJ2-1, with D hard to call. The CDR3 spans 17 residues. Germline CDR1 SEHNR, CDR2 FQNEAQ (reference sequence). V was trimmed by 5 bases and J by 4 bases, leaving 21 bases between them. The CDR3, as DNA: TGTGCCAGCAGCCCGACCGGGCAGCCAGGAGTATACAATGAGCAGTTCTTC. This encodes CASSPTGQPGVYNEQFF.

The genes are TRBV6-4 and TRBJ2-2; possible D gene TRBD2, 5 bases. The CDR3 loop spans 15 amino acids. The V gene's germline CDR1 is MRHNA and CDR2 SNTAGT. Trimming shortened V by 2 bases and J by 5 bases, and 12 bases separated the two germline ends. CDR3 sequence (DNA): TGTGCCAGCAGTGACGGCGGGTTAGGAACCGGGGAGCTGTTTTTT. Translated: CASSDGGLGTGELFF.

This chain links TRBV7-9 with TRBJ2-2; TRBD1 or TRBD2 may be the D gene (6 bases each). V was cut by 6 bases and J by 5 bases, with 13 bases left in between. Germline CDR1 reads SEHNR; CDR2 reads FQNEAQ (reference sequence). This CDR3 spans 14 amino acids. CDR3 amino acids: CASSRGGTTGELFF. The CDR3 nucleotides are TGTGCCAGCAGTCGAGGGGGGACAACCGGGGAGCTGTTTTTT.

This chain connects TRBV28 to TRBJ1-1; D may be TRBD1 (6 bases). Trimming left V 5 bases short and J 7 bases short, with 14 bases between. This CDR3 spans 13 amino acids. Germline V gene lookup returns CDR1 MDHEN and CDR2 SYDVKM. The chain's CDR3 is CASSIGLRGEAFF. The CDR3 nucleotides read TGTGCCAGCAGTATCGGACTCAGGGGTGAAGCTTTCTTT.

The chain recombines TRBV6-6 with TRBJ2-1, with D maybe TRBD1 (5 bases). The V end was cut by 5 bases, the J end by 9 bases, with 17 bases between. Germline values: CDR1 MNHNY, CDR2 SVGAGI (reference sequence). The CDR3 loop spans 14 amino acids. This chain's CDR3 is CASSHPGRGGEQFF. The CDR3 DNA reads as TGTGCCAGCAGTCACCCGGGTAGGGGCGGTGAGCAGTTCTTC.

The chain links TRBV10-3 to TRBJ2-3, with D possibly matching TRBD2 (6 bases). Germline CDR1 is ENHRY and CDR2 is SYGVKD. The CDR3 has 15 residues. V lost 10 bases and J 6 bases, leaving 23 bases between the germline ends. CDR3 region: CATRSGITWGDTQYF. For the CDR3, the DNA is TGTGCCACTCGTAGCGGCATAACTTGGGGGGATACGCAGTATTTT.